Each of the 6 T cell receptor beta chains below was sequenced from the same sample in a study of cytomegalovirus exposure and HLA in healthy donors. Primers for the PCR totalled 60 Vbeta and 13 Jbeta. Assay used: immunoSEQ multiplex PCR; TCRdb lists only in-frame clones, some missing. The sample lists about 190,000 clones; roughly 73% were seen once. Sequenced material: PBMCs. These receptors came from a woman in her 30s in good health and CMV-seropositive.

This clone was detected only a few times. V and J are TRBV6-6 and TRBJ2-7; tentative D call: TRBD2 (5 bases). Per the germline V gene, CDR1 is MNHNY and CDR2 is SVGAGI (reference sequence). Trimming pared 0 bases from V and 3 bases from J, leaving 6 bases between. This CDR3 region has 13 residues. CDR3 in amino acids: CASSYSGDYEQYF. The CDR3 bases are TGTGCCAGCAGTTACTCCGGGGACTACGAGCAGTACTTC.

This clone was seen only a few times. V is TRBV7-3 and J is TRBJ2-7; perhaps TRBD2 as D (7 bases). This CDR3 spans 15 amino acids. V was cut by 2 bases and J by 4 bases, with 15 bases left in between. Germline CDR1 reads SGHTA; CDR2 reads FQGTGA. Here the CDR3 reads CASSLGSSGTYEQYF. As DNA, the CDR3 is TGTGCCAGCAGCTTAGGGTCGAGCGGGACATACGAGCAGTACTTC.

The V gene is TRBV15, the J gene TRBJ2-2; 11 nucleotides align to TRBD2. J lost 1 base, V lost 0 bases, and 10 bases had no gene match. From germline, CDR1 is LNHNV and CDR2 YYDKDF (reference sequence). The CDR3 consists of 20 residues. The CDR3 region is CATSRDVWGTSGENTGELFF. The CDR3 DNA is TGTGCCACCAGCAGAGATGTTTGGGGGACTAGCGGAGAGAACACCGGGGAGCTGTTTTTT.

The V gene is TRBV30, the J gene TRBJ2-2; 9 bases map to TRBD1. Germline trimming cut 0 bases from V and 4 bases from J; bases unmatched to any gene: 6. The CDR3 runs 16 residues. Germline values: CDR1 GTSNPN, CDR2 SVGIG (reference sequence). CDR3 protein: CAWSVRDRAGTGELFF. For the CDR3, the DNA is TGTGCCTGGAGTGTACGGGACAGGGCTGGCACCGGGGAGCTGTTTTTT.

DNA for the CDR3: TGTGCCATCAGTGACACGGGACTAGCGGGCTACAATGAGCAGTTCTTC. It yields the protein CAISDTGLAGYNEQFF. The V call is TRBV10-3, the J call TRBJ2-1, with TRBD2 matching 12 bases. Unmatched junction bases numbered 3, after V lost 3 bases and J lost 3 bases. Germline-derived CDR1 and CDR2 are ENHRY and SYGVKD. The CDR3 totals 16 residues.

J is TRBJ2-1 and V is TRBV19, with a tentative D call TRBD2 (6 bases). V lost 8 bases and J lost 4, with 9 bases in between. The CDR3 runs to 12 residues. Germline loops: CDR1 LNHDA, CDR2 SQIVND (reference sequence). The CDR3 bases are TGTGCCAGTGGGGACTCATACAATGAGCAGTTCTTC. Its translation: CASGDSYNEQFF. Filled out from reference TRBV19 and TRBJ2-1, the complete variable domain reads DGGITQSPKYLFRKEGQNVTLSCEQNLNHDAMYWYRQDPGQGLRLIYYSQIVNDFQKGDIAEGYSVSREKKESFPLTVTSAQKNPTAFYLCASGDSYNEQFFGPGTRLTVL.